This TCR beta chain is drawn from a study of cytomegalovirus exposure and HLA in healthy donors. This clone was found a few times. Germline CDR1 is MGHRA and CDR2 is YSYEKL. V gave up 3 bases and J gave up 7 bases, with 9 bases separating them. The CDR3 spans 13 residues. TCRdb's table, derived via immunoSEQ multiplex PCR, lists solely in-frame clones and lacks some. The sample carries 110,000 or so clones, about nine tenths recorded once. Sequenced material: PBMCs. The receptor was isolated from a man between 18 and 35 years old in good health and CMV-seropositive. V is TRBV4-1 and J is TRBJ1-4; no reliable D call. CDR3 sequence: CASSQWRGEKLFF. The CDR3 region has the DNA TGCGCCAGCAGCCAGTGGCGCGGTGAAAAACTGTTTTTT.